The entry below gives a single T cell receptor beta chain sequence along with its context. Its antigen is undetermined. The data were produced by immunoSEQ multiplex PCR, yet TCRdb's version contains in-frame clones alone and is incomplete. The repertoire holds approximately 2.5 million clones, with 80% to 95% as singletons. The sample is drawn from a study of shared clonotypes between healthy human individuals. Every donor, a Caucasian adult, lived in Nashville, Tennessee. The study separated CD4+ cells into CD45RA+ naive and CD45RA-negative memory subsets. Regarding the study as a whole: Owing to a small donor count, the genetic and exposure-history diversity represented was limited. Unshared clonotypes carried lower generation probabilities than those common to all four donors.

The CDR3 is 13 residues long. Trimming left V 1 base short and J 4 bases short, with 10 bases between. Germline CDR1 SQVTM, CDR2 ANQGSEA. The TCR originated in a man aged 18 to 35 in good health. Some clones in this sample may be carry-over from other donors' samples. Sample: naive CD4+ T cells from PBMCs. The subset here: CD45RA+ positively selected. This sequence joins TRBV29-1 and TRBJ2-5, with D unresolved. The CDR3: CSVEGFQAETQYF. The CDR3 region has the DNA TGCAGCGTTGAAGGGTTCCAGGCAGAGACCCAGTACTTC.